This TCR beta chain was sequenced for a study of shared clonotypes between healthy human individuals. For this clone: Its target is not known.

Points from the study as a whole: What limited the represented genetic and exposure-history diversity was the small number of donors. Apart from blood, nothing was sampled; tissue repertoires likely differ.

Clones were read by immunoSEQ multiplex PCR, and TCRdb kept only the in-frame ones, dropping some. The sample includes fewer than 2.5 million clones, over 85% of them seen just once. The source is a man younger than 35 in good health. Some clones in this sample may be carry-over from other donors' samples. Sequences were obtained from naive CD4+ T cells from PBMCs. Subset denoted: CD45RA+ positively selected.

The CDR3 here is CASSLPGSSYEQYF. The CDR3 nucleotides are TGTGCCAGCAGTTTACCGGGGAGCTCCTACGAGCAGTACTTC. V gene TRBV27 combines with J gene TRBJ2-7; D may be TRBD2 (5 bases). Germline V CDR1 and CDR2: MNHEY, SMNVEV (reference sequence). Trimming took off 2 bases at V and 0 bases at J, with 8 bases between the two ends. The CDR3 runs 14 residues.